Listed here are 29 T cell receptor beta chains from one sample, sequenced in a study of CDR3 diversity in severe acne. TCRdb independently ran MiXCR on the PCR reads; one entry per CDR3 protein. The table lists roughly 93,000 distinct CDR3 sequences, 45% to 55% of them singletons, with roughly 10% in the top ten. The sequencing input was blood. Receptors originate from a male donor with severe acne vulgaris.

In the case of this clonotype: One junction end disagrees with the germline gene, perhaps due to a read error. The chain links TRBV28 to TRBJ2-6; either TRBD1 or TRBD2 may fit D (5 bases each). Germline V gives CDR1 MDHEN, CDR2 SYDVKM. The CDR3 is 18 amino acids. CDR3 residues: CASSRADLGVSGANVLSF. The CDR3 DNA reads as TGTGCCAGCAGCCGAGCGGATTTAGGGGTATCTGGGGCCAACGTCCTGAGTTTC. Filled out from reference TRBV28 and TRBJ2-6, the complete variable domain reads DVKVTQSSRYLVKRTGEKVFLECVQDMDHENMFWYRQDPGLGLRLIYFSYDVKMKEKGDIPEGYSVSREKKERFSLILESASTNQTSMYLCASSRADLGVSGANVLSFGAGSRLTVL.

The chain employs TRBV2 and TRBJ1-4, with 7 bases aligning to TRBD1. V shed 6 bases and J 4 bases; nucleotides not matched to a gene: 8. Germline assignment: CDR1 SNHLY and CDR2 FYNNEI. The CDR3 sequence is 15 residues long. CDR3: CASSQGTVDNEKLFF. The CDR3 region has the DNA TGTGCCAGCAGCCAAGGGACAGTGGATAATGAAAAACTGTTTTTT.

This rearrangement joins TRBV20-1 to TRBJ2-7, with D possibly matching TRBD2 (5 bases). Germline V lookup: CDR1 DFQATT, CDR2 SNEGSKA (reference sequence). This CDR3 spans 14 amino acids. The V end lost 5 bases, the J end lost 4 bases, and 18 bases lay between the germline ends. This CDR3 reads CSAQAGPDGYEQYF. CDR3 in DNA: TGCAGTGCTCAGGCGGGCCCCGACGGTTACGAGCAGTACTTC.

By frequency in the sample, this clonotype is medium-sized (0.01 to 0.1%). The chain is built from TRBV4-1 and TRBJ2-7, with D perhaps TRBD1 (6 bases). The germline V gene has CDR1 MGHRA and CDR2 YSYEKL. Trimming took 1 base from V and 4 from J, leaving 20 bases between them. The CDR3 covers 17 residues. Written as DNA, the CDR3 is TGCGCCAGCAGCCAAGTGGTATCAGGGGTGGCGTATTACGAGCAGTACTTC. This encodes CASSQVVSGVAYYEQYF.

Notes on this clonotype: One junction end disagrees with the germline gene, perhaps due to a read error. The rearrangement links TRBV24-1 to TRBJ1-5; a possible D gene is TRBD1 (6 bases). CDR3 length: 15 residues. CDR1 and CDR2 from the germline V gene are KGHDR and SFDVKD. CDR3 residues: CATSPGRGGNQPQHF. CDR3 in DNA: TGTGCCACCAGTCCGGGACGGGGGGGCAATCAGCCTCAGCATTTT.

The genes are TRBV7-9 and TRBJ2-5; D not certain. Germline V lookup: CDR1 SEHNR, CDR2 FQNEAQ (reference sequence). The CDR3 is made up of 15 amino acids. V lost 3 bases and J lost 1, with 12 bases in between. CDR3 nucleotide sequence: TGTGCCAGCAGCTTGTACCAGCAGGTCCAAGAGACCCAGTACTTC. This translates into CASSLYQQVQETQYF.

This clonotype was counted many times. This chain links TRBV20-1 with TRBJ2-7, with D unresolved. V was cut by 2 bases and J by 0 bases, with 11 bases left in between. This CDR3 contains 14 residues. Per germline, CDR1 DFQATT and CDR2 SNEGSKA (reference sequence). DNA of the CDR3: TGCAGTGCTAGACTCCAACTGGCCTCCTACGAGCAGTACTTC. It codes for CSARLQLASYEQYF.

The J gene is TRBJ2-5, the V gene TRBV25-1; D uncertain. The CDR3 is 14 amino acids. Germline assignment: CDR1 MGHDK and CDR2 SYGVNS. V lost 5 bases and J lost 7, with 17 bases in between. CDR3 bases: TGTGCCAGCAGTTTAAGTGGGTCCCTAGGGACCCAGTACTTC. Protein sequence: CASSLSGSLGTQYF.

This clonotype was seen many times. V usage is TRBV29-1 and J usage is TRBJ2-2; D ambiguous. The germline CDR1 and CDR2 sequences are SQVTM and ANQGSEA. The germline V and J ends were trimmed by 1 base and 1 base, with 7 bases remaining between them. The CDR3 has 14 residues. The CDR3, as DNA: TGCAGCGTTGAAGGCCGGCAGAACACCGGGGAGCTGTTTTTT. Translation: CSVEGRQNTGELFF.

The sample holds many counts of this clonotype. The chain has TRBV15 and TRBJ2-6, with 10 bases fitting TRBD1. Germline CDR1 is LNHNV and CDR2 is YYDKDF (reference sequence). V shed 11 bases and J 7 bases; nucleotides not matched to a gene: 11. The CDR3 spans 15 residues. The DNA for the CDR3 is TGTGCCTCCGGGACTCGACAGGGGGCTGCCAACGTCCTGACTTTC. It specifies CASGTRQGAANVLTF. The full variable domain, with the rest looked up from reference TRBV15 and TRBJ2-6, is DAMVIQNPRYQVTQFGKPVTLSCSQTLNHNVMYWYQQKSSQAPKLLFHYYDKDFNNEADTPDNFQSRRPNTSFCFLDIRSPGLGDTAMYLCASGTRQGAANVLTFGAGSRLTVL.

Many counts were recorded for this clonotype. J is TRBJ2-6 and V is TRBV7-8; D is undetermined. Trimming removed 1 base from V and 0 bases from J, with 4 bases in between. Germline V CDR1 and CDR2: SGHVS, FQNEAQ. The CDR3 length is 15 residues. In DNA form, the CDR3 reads TGTGCCAGCAGCTTAGACACCTCTGGGGCCAACGTCCTGACTTTC. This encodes CASSLDTSGANVLTF.

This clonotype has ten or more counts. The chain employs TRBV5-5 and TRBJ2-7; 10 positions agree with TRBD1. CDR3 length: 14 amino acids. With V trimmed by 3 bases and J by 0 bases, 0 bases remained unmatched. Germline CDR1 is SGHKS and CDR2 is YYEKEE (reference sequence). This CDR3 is CASSWTGGSYEQYV. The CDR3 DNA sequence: TGTGCCAGCAGCTGGACAGGGGGCTCCTACGAGCAGTACGTC.

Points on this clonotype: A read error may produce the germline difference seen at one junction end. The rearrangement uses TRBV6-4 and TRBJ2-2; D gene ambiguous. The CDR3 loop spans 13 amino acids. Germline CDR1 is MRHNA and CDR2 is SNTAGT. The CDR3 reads CARSDPDTGELFF. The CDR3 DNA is TGTGCCCGCAGTGACCCCGACACCGGGGAGCTGTTTTTT.

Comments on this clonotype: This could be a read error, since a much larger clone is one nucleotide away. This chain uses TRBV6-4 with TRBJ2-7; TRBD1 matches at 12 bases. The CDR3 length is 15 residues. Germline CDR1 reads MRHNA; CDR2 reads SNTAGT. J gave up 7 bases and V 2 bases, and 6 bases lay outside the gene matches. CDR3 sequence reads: CASSDGTGGYNEQYF. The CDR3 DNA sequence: TGTGCCAGCAGTGACGGGACAGGGGGCTACAATGAGCAGTACTTC.

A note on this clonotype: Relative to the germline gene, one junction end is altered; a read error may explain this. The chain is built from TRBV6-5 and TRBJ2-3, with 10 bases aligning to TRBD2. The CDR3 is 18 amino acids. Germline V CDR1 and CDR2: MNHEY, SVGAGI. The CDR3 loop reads CASSCSFPGLARTDMQYF. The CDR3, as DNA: TGTGCCAGCAGTTGCTCCTTTCCGGGACTAGCGCGAACAGATATGCAGTATTTC.

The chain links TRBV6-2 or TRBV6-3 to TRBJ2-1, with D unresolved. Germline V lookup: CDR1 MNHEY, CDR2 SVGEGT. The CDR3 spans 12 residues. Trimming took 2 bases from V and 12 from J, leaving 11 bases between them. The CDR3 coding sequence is TGTGCCAGCAGTTACGGCAATACGGGGCAGTTCTTC. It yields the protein CASSYGNTGQFF.

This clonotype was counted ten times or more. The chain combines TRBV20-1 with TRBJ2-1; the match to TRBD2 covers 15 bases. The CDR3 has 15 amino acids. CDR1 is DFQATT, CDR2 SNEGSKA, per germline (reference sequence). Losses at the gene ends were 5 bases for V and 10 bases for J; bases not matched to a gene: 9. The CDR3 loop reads CSAAGLAGGSWEQFF. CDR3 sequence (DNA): TGCAGTGCTGCCGGACTAGCGGGAGGGTCGTGGGAGCAGTTCTTC.

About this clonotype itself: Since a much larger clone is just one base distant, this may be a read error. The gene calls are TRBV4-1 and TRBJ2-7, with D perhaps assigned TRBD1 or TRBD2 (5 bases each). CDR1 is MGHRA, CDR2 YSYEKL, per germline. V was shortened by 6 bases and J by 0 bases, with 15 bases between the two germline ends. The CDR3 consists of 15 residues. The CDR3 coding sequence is TGCGCCAGCAGTCTCACCGGGACGTCCTCCTACGAGCAGTACGTC. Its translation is CASSLTGTSSYEQYV.

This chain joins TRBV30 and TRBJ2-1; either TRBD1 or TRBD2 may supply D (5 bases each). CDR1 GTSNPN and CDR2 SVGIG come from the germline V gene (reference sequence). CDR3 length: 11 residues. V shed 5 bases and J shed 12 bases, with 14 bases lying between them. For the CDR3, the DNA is TGTGCCTGGGGGGACCCCAGGTGGCAGTTCTTC. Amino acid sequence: CAWGDPRWQFF.

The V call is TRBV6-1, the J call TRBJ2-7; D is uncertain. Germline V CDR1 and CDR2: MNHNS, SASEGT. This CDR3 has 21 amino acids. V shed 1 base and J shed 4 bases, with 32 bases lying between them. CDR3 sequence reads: CASSEVTLKPIQSTRPYEQYF. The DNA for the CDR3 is TGTGCCAGCAGTGAAGTAACGCTCAAACCAATTCAGTCGACTCGACCGTACGAGCAGTACTTC.

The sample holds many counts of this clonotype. Here the CDR3 DNA reads TGTGCCAGCAGCGTAGATGAGGGTCGCTATGGCTACACCTTC. Its translation is CASSVDEGRYGYTF. J is TRBJ1-2 and V is TRBV9, with D unresolved. CDR3 size: 14 residues. Trimming cost V 0 bases and J 4 bases, with 10 bases left between them. Germline V gene sequence: CDR1 SGDLS, CDR2 YYNGEE.

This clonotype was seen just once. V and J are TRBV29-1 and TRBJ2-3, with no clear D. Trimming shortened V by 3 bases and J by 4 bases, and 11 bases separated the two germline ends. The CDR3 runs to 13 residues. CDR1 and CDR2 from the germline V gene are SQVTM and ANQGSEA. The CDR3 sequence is CSVDTYGADTQYF. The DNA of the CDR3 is TGCAGCGTTGATACCTATGGGGCAGATACGCAGTATTTT.

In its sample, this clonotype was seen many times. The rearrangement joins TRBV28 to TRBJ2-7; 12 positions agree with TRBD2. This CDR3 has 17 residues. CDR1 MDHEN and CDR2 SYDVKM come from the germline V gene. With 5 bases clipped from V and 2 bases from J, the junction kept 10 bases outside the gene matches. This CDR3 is CASSRGLAGKKAYEQYF. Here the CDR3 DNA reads TGTGCCAGCAGTCGAGGACTAGCGGGAAAAAAGGCCTACGAGCAGTACTTC.

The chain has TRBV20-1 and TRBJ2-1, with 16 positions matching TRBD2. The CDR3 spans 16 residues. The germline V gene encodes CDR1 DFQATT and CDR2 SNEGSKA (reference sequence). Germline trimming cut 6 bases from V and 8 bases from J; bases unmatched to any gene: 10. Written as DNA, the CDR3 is TGCAGTGCACTCGGGACTAGCGGGAGGGAGGTAGATGAGCAGTTCTTC. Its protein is CSALGTSGREVDEQFF.

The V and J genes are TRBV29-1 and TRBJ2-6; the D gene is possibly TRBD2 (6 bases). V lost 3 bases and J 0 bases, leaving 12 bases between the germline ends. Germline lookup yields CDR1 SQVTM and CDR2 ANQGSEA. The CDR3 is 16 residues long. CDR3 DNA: TGCAGCGTTGAGGAGCAGGGAGGCTCTGGGGCCAACGTCCTGACTTTC. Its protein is CSVEEQGGSGANVLTF.

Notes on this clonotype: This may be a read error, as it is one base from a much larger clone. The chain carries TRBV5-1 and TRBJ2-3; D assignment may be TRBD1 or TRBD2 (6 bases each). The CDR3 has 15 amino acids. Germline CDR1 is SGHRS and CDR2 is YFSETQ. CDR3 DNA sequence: TGCGCCGGCAGCGGGCCCCCAGGGGCCACAGATACGCAGTATTTT. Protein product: CAGSGPPGATDTQYF.

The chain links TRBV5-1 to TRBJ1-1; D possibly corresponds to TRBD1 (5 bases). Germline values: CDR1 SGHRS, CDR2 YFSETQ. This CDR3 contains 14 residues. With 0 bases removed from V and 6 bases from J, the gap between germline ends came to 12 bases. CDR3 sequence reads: CASSLELAQAEAFF. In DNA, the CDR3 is TGCGCCAGCAGCTTGGAGTTAGCACAGGCTGAAGCTTTCTTT.

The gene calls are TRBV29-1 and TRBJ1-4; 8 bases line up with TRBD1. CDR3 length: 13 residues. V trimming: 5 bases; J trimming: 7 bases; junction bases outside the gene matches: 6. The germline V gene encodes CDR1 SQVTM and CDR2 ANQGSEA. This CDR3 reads CSVLDRATEKLFF. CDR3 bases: TGCAGCGTTCTGGACAGGGCTACTGAAAAACTGTTTTTT.

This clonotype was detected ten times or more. The CDR3 loop reads CASSPRDRIYEQYF. DNA for the CDR3: TGTGCCAGCAGCCCGAGGGACAGAATCTACGAGCAGTACTTC. This rearrangement joins TRBV5-6 to TRBJ2-7, with TRBD1 identical over 7 bases. Germline lookup yields CDR1 SGHDT and CDR2 YYEEEE. This CDR3 spans 14 amino acids. Unmatched junction bases numbered 7, after V lost 4 bases and J lost 3 bases.